A selection of T cell receptor beta chains follows, all from one sample in a study of tumor and adjacent non-tumor tissue in lung cancer. TCRdb reprocessed the multiplex PCR reads with MiXCR, giving one entry per CDR3 protein. This table holds about 70,000 distinct CDR3 sequences, around four fifths found once. Source material: lung tumor tissue. The source is a man in his sixties with non-small cell lung cancer. The conserved cysteine and the conserved F or W are not part of the CDR3 here.

cdr3_aa	v_call	j_call
SAPPVGSNTGAF	TRBV29-1	TRBJ1-1
SVRVASGLMGEQY	TRBV20-1	TRBJ2-7
VSSLLGGEGDEQF	TRBV28	TRBJ2-1
STRGGTGGYEQY	TRBV20-1	TRBJ2-7
ASSLGVGDMQY	TRBV28	TRBJ2-3
SGQLGWGMNTEAF	TRBV29-1	TRBJ1-1
ASSLASGTWELF	TRBV11-1	TRBJ2-2
SVSSGACHQPQY	TRBV20-1	-
ASSKPGQPQH	TRBV21-1	TRBJ1-5
SASRETYNEQF	TRBV20-1	TRBJ2-1
ASNPSSPGELF	TRBV10-2	TRBJ2-2
ASSYSHRGGAEAF	TRBV6-5	TRBJ1-1
ATSFSGRGGEKLF	TRBV5-6	TRBJ1-4
AAYRLGREYSGKTIY	TRBV6-1	TRBJ1-3
ASSDDRGNIEAF	TRBV6-1	TRBJ1-1
TSSQSRRGGTEAF	TRBV6-5	TRBJ1-1
TSSCRLGGEQY	TRBV5-4	TRBJ2-7
ASSTGANEQY	TRBV6-5	TRBJ2-7
DWSVQGTEAF	TRBV30	TRBJ1-1
ASSLGDRGDRAQY	TRBV12-3/TRBV12-4	TRBJ2-5
ASSRGAGATFDTQY	TRBV11-1	TRBJ2-3
STQGGRGGYEQY	TRBV29-1	TRBJ2-7
ASSYSTVAAQETQY	TRBV6-5	TRBJ2-5
SVDLASGIYNELF	TRBV29-1	TRBJ2-1
ASSRSRGGGTEAF	TRBV11-2	TRBJ1-1
VSGKTYEQY	TRBV12-3/TRBV12-4	TRBJ2-7
SVENPGRGLDDQY	TRBV29-1	TRBJ2-7
SVGVLADTGELF	TRBV29-1	TRBJ2-2
VSSDNSGVNVLT	TRBV6-1	TRBJ2-6
ATKINLNTEAF	TRBV6-2/TRBV6-3	TRBJ1-1
ASSPGGDEQF	TRBV5-1	TRBJ2-1
ASSLPWTRPSQETQY	TRBV11-1	TRBJ2-5
ASSPPGSKDTQY	TRBV18	TRBJ2-3
STDRVGNQPQH	TRBV20-1	TRBJ1-5
VSSADGVAGYT	TRBV7-3	TRBJ1-2
ASSFRKRGYT	TRBV6-6	TRBJ1-2
ASSYTIGDYGYN	TRBV6-5	TRBJ1-2
ASSGQGGDLMMHKQY	TRBV5-5	TRBJ2-7
AGSYSGDSSYEQY	TRBV6-5	TRBJ2-7
SARGMGQGMGEKLF	TRBV20-1	TRBJ1-4
ARSVMVQETQY	TRBV10-2	TRBJ2-5
ASKRGNQPQR	TRBV6-2/TRBV6-3	TRBJ1-5
ASSGLAGVTYNEQF	TRBV9	TRBJ2-1
IASPTGVGGSPLH	TRBV20-1	TRBJ1-6
SAAEASGASCEQY	TRBV20-1	TRBJ2-7
SVRTSSIEIQY	TRBV29-1	TRBJ2-5
SAYQEESSYNEHF	TRBV20-1	TRBJ2-1
ANSQDPGQPQH	TRBV28	TRBJ1-5
DIGPGSYEQH	TRBV10-3	TRBJ2-7
ASSDYTTSTDTQY	TRBV18	TRBJ2-3
SAYHEESSYNEQL	TRBV20-1	TRBJ2-1
SASSQAALGNQPQY	TRBV20-1	-
ASSLRGTHRVRAQY	TRBV11-1	TRBJ2-5
VSSHASGSGNEQF	TRBV14	TRBJ2-1